This T cell receptor (beta chain) originates from a study of T cells in Graves' hyperthyroidism and ophthalmopathy (dated by TCRdb to between 2018 and 2021). The study in broad terms: Peripheral blood samples were taken at the time of initial diagnosis, prior to any treatment. TCR V-J signatures able to tell the groups apart were searched for in a discovery cohort of approximately 95 patients, of whom over 40 had Graves' ophthalmopathy and under 65 had stable Graves' hyperthyroidism. Prospective prediction of ophthalmopathy was tested in an independent validation cohort of fewer than 20 hyperthyroidism patients and 15 to 17 patients who later progressed to ophthalmopathy. The 80 to 100 discovery patients were randomly divided into training and test sets at a 7:3 ratio. In addition, the study compared T-cell repertoires in thyroid tissue and in blood from several Graves' hyperthyroidism patients. Once sampling was done, hyperthyroidism patients were given methimazole at a starting dose of 30 mg daily, whereas ophthalmopathy patients were given high-dose intravenous methylprednisolone. According to the paper, TCR Vbeta CDR3 sequencing was carried out on about 140 peripheral blood samples, which came from under 50 ophthalmopathy, about 75 hyperthyroidism and about 17 progressor patients.

What the authors observed across the whole study: No statistical method was used to fix the sample size in advance, and group allocation was not hidden from the investigators. In cross-validation, a model built on a 13 V-J signature told ophthalmopathy apart from stable hyperthyroidism with 85% to 90% sensitivity and approximately 81% specificity, and in testing the same model reached 80%/75%. In validation, progression to ophthalmopathy was predicted by the model with 70% to 71% sensitivity and around 76% specificity, a median of approximately 7.1 months before onset. Most expanded thyroid clonotypes (frequency above 0.001) were also found in blood, which suggests that blood repertoires may mirror thyroid immune responses.

Remarks on this clonotype: It lacks a known antigen. No base quality values were provided; no much bigger clone lies one nucleotide off.

TCR beta CDR3 regions were amplified from RNA transcripts. The TCR CDR3 was subjected to a first round of RT-PCR using the HTBI primer set and the Qiagen OneStep RT-PCR kit. The libraries were constructed in a second round of multiplex PCR and then size-selected and purified. Libraries were sequenced paired-end with 100 bp reads on an Illumina HiSeq2000. On the authors' methods: SOAPnuke was used to process the raw data, with reads discarded if the reads contained adapters or uncalled bases, had a mean Phred below 15, or lacked an exact constant-primer or identifier match. High-quality paired reads were merged using COPE v1.2.5, and each unique nucleotide sequence was defined as a clonotype. Clonotypes were aligned to IMGT TRBV, TRBD and TRBJ reference segments using MiTCR v1.1. Analysis was restricted to V-J combinations with a frequency above 0.0001, which covered 99.2% of repertoires. A TCS score was defined as the ratio between F50 (clonal expansion) and ExV (chaos), using BLOSUM62-based TCRdist between CDR3 peptides within each V-J. Welch's t-statistics and random forest reduced several hundred V-J features to fewer than 15, which were used in a naive Bayes classifier (R e1071). Using fastp at Q25 and MiXCR, TCRdb reprocessed the public reads and kept productive beta chains. Under each unique CDR3 protein, matching rows form one entry showing the most common genes and DNA. In this record, the V and J calls reflect TCRdb's handling and not the investigators' own analysis. Counted in this sample were 560,000 or so distinct CDR3 sequences; 15% to 20% of them appeared once. Together, the top ten hold roughly 44% of the sample.

V is pared back by 0 bases and J by 6 bases, with 14 bases lying between the germline termini. The germline V gene sets CDR1 to SGHRS and CDR2 to YFSETQ. From cysteine to phenylalanine, the CDR3 is 15 amino acids long. The only DNA kept is the CDR3, 45 bases in frame from the first base. In the ophthalmopathy patients, disease was moderately to severely active, with a Clinical Activity Score of 3 or more, a NOSPECS grade of 4 or more, and a duration of less than 3 months. Patients with uncontrolled infections, other autoimmune diseases, pregnancy or lactation were excluded. Diagnoses relied on clinical symptoms, serum thyroxine and TRAb, thyroid ultrasound and orbital computed tomography. Ficoll-Paque density gradient centrifugation was used to isolate PBMCs from about 10 ml of fresh peripheral blood. Trizol reagent was used to extract total RNA, and RNA quality was then checked on an Agilent 2100 Bioanalyzer.

This receptor chain uses TRBV5-1 and TRBJ2-3, with the identity of the D gene unclear. This sequence originates from a man aged 40-50 years with Graves' ophthalmopathy. Sequenced input: blood. The DNA sequence is TGCGCCAGCAGCTTGGGCCATTTACAAGGGGATACGCAGTATTTT. This sequence encodes CASSLGHLQGDTQYF.